A selection of T cell receptor beta chains follows, all from one sample in a study of blood T cell repertoires in COVID-19. The assay was immunoSEQ multiplex PCR, and TCRdb's table has in-frame clones only and misses some. In the table there are nearly 350,000 clones, 91% of which are singletons. Material: peripheral blood. The receptors originated from a woman in her late teens or twenties who had recovered from COVID-19. Both conserved end residues are part of each CDR3. Fields, in order: CDR3 length, clone size, V gene, J gene, D gene, CDR3 DNA, CDR3 protein. A D gene is named only where the DNA matches it firmly. The size entry is marked missing in some rows and otherwise reads once, few, many or a size class.

>15|-|TRBV11-3|TRBJ2-3|TRBD1
TGTGCCAGCAGCCAAGACAGGGGGCTCGCCGATACGCAGTATTTT
CASSQDRGLADTQYF
>12|-|TRBV19|TRBJ1-2|-
TGTGCCAGTAGTATTCACGGGAGTGGCTACACCTTC
CASSIHGSGYTF
>16|-|TRBV10-3|TRBJ2-1|TRBD2
TGTGCCATCAGCCCCACGGTGCGGGAGACCCAGGATGAGCAGTTCTTC
CAISPTVRETQDEQFF
>12|-|TRBV7-2|TRBJ1-2|-
TGTGCCAGCAGCCCTACTGGTTATGGCTACACCTTC
CASSPTGYGYTF
>15|-|TRBV11-3|TRBJ2-3|-
TGTGCCAGCAGAGAGGACAAGGGGTTGGCAGATACGCAGTATTTT
CASREDKGLADTQYF
>15|-|TRBV6-6|TRBJ2-2|TRBD1
TGTGCCAGCAGAAAGGACAGGGCGGGCACCGGGGAGCTGTTTTTT
CASRKDRAGTGELFF
>13|-|TRBV7-9|TRBJ2-5|TRBD2
TGTGCCAGCAGTGGACTAGCGGGGGAGACCCAGTACTTC
CASSGLAGETQYF
>15|-|TRBV19|TRBJ1-5|TRBD1
TGTGCCAGTAGTATATACAGGGGTCCGGATCAGCCCCAGCATTTT
CASSIYRGPDQPQHF
>13|once|TRBV6-1|TRBJ1-6|TRBD1
TGTGCCAGCAGTGCTCAACAGGGGTCACCCCTCCACTTT
CASSAQQGSPLHF
>16|few|TRBV27|TRBJ1-5|TRBD1
TGTGCCAGCAGTTTAAGAGGGGGCTATGGCAATCAGCCCCAGCATTTT
CASSLRGGYGNQPQHF
>16|-|TRBV19|TRBJ2-5|-
TGTGCCAGTAGTCCACAACTGACAGGTTTCCAAGAGACCCAGTACTTC
CASSPQLTGFQETQYF
>19|-|TRBV4-1|TRBJ1-1|TRBD1
TGCGCCAGCAGCCAAGATCTTTGGCAGGGGGCTCTTTGGCGGACTGAAGCTTTCTTT
CASSQDLWQGALWRTEAFF
>15|-|TRBV18|TRBJ1-1|TRBD1
TGTGCCAGCTCACCGGGACAGTCGCGGGGCACTGAAGCTTTCTTT
CASSPGQSRGTEAFF
>14|-|TRBV7-9|TRBJ2-1|-
TGTGCCAGCAGCTCCTCTATCCGAATCCATGAGCAGTTCTTC
CASSSSIRIHEQFF
>14|-|TRBV25-1|TRBJ1-2|-
TGTGCCAGCAGTGACGGTGCTGGAGGCTTGGGCTACACCTTC
CASSDGAGGLGYTF
>14|-|TRBV3-1/TRBV3-2|TRBJ2-1|-
TGTGCCAGCAGCCAACGGAGGCTGTACAATGAGCAGTTCTTC
CASSQRRLYNEQFF
>14|once|TRBV5-1|TRBJ2-3|-
TGCGCCAGCAGCTTCCTACAGGGAACAGATACGCAGTATTTT
CASSFLQGTDTQYF
>16|-|TRBV19|TRBJ1-2|-
TGTGCCAGTAGCCCTCCAACACGGCCGGGTGGCTATGGCTACACCTTC
CASSPPTRPGGYGYTF
>13|-|TRBV7-9|TRBJ2-3|-
TGTGCCAGCAGCCCCTACAGCACAGATACGCAGTATTTT
CASSPYSTDTQYF
>16|-|TRBV7-2|TRBJ2-1|TRBD2
TGTGCCAGCAGCCTCAGGACTAGCGGGAGGGCCAATGAGCAGTTCTTC
CASSLRTSGRANEQFF
>12|-|TRBV10-2|TRBJ2-4|-
TGCGCCAGCAGTGCGGAGCTAGACATTCAGTACTTC
CASSAELDIQYF
>14|-|TRBV20-1|TRBJ1-5|-
TGCAGTGCTAGTGCCGGGGGGATGGATCAGCCCCAGCATTTT
CSASAGGMDQPQHF
>15|-|TRBV28|TRBJ2-2|TRBD2
TGTGCCAGCAGCGCCGGGGGGATAAACACCGGGGAGCTGTTTTTT
CASSAGGINTGELFF
>14|-|TRBV3-1/TRBV3-2|TRBJ1-4|TRBD1
TGTGCCAGCAGGGAACAGGGGGAAACATCAAAACTGTTTTTT
CASREQGETSKLFF
>15|-|TRBV24-1|TRBJ2-1|-
TGTGCCACCTCAGGAAAGAGTAGCTCCTACAATGAGCAGTTCTTC
CATSGKSSSYNEQFF
>15|-|TRBV9|TRBJ2-3|TRBD1
TGTGCCAGCAGCGACTTGACAGGGGTCGGTAGTACGCAGTATTTT
CASSDLTGVGSTQYF
>15|-|TRBV5-4|TRBJ1-2|-
TGTGCCAGCAGCAGCGGTGGCGGGGGGGATGTGGGCTACACCTTC
CASSSGGGGDVGYTF
>13|-|TRBV6-5|TRBJ1-2|TRBD1
TGTGCCAGCAGTAAAACTACAGGGGAGGGCTACACCTTC
CASSKTTGEGYTF
>15|-|TRBV7-9|TRBJ2-1|TRBD1
TGTGCCAGCAGTTTTAGGGGACAGCAAAACAATGAGCAGTTCTTC
CASSFRGQQNNEQFF
>15|-|TRBV12-5|TRBJ1-1|-
TGTGCTAGTGGTTTGGTACTGGGGCGAGACACTGAAGCTTTCTTT
CASGLVLGRDTEAFF
>15|-|TRBV7-8|TRBJ2-5|-
TGTGCCAGCAGCCCATTATTAGGGGATCAGAAGACCCAGTACTTC
CASSPLLGDQKTQYF
>15|-|TRBV5-4|TRBJ2-1|TRBD2
TGTGCCAGCAGCTCGCTACGGACTAGCGGGAATGAGCAGTTCTTC
CASSSLRTSGNEQFF
>16|-|TRBV18|TRBJ2-5|TRBD2
TGTGCCAGCTCACCATTCTGGACTAGCGGCCAAGAGACCCAGTACTTC
CASSPFWTSGQETQYF
>18|-|TRBV11-2|TRBJ2-3|TRBD2
TGTGCCAGCAGCCCCGCAGCGGGAGGGTCCCGGGGCACAGATACGCAGTATTTT
CASSPAAGGSRGTDTQYF
>17|-|TRBV5-1|TRBJ1-6|-
TGCGCCAGCAGCTTTACAGACCCCTCCTTGGGTAATTCACCCCTCCACTTT
CASSFTDPSLGNSPLHF
>15|-|TRBV7-6|TRBJ1-2|-
TGTGCCAGCAGCCAGCTGGGGGCAACTAACTATGGCTACACCTTC
CASSQLGATNYGYTF
>15|-|TRBV11-3|TRBJ1-3|-
TGTGCCAGCAGCCATACAGTAGTGACTGGAAACACCATATATTTT
CASSHTVVTGNTIYF
>13|-|TRBV7-2|TRBJ1-1|-
TGTGCCAGCAGCTTTGACATGAACACTGAAGCTTTCTTT
CASSFDMNTEAFF
>17|-|TRBV7-2|TRBJ2-1|TRBD2
TGTGCCAGCAGCTTAAAAGGACGCGGGAGGGGACACAATGAGCAGTTCTTC
CASSLKGRGRGHNEQFF
>18|once|TRBV7-2|TRBJ2-2|TRBD2
TGTGCCAGCAGCGAAGGGCGCGGGGGACTAGCGATCGCCGGGGAGCTGTTTTTT
CASSEGRGGLAIAGELFF
>15|-|TRBV10-3|TRBJ2-1|TRBD2
TGTGCCATCAGCTGGACTAGCGGCCCTTACAATGAGCAGTTCTTC
CAISWTSGPYNEQFF
>17|-|TRBV5-1|TRBJ2-1|TRBD2
TGCGCCAGCAGCACCCTTAGCGGGAGGGCCTCGGACAATGAGCAGTTCTTC
CASSTLSGRASDNEQFF
>18|-|TRBV30|TRBJ1-6|-
TGTGCCTGGAGCCAAACCCTCACAGGGAGCGAGTTTGGTTCACCCCTCCACTTT
CAWSQTLTGSEFGSPLHF
>15|-|TRBV5-1|TRBJ1-1|-
TGCGCCAGCAGCTTGCTCGTCGGGGGGAACACTGAAGCTTTCTTT
CASSLLVGGNTEAFF